This record looks at one TCR beta chain sequence and its context. These data originate in a study of blood T cell repertoires in COVID-19. The overall study: From the United States, Italy and Spain came samples of acute and convalescent COVID-19. Nucleic acid was either cDNA or gDNA, and it came from T cells, B-cell-depleted T cells, or PBMCs.

Authors' data handling: Estimation of nucleated cell counts was performed using reference gene primer amplification. The method was immunoSEQ multiplex PCR; TCRdb's version includes in-frame clones alone and lacks a portion of them. The DNA gave D and trimming, while V, J and clone size come from that table. The sample has 270,000 or so clones; approximately 92% are singletons. Trimming removed 7 bases from V and 3 bases from J, with 13 bases in between. Germline CDR1 is SGHTA and CDR2 is FQGNSA. The CDR3 is 14 residues long. The sequencing sample was made of peripheral blood. The source is a middle-aged woman who had recovered from COVID-19. V usage is TRBV7-2 and J usage is TRBJ2-1; the D gene is possibly TRBD2 (6 bases). CDR3 in DNA: TGTGCCAGCAAGGTGGACTATATCTACAATGAGCAGTTCTTC. This sequence encodes CASKVDYIYNEQFF.